The sample holds many counts of the clone carrying this T cell receptor beta chain. The antigen remains undetermined. These data belong to a study of response to subunit inactivated influenza vaccine. Study conclusions and caveats: The authors put forward the suggestion that each seasonal influenza vaccination may bring in only a limited number of new T cells.

The V and J ends lost 0 bases and 12 bases respectively, with 12 bases between them. CDR3 length: 13 amino acids. The germline V gene encodes CDR1 LGHNA and CDR2 YSLEER. TCRdb itself ran the RT-PCR reads through MiXCR, one entry per CDR3 protein. The sample holds 500,000 or so distinct CDR3 sequences, approximately 16% seen once. This receptor was taken from a man between 50 and 75 years old who received an inactivated influenza vaccine. This material consisted of CD4+ T cells sorted from PBMCs, taken around 25 months after vaccination. The rearrangement links TRBV4-3 to TRBJ2-1; no definite D call. CDR3 in DNA: TGCGCCAGCAGCCAAGAGGAAGGGTTTGGGCAGTTCTTC. It encodes CASSQEEGFGQFF.